One and the same sample provided the 6 T cell receptor beta chains below, sequenced in a study of response to subunit inactivated influenza vaccine. A single record per CDR3 protein comes from TCRdb applying MiXCR to the RT-PCR reads. This table holds 600,000 to 700,000 distinct CDR3 sequences, around 15% found once. This specimen was PBMCs from blood, taken roughly 15 days before vaccination. All receptors derive from a man aged 45-65 years who received an inactivated influenza vaccine.

This clonotype has a handful of counts. This rearrangement joins TRBV30 to TRBJ2-3; D is unclear. This CDR3 is 12 amino acids long. Between the trimmed V and J ends, which lost 8 bases and 2 bases, there was a span of 11 bases. Germline lookup yields CDR1 GTSNPN and CDR2 SVGIG (reference sequence). The CDR3 loop reads CATERITDTQYF. CDR3 bases: TGTGCCACGGAGCGAATCACAGATACGCAGTATTTT.

The rearrangement links TRBV2 to TRBJ2-5; 12 positions agree with TRBD2. The germline gives CDR1 SNHLY, CDR2 FYNNEI. The V segment lost 6 bases and the J segment 2 bases; nucleotides outside the gene matches: 7. The CDR3 has 16 residues. The CDR3 coding sequence is TGTGCCAGCAGGACCGGACTAGCGGGGCGTCAAGAGACCCAGTACTTC. This sequence encodes CASRTGLAGRQETQYF.

In this sample, this clonotype turned up a few times. The V gene is TRBV4-3, the J gene TRBJ2-1; D remains unclear. Trimming left V 8 bases short and J 11 bases short, with 10 bases between. Germline CDR1 LGHNA, CDR2 YSLEER. The CDR3 is 10 amino acids. For the CDR3, the DNA is TGCGCCAGCGGTTATCCTAAGCAGTTCTTC. Amino acids: CASGYPKQFF.

The CDR3 region has the DNA TGTGCCAGCACAGGGGTCATGGAGGAGACCCAGTACTTC. Its translation: CASTGVMEETQYF. This rearrangement joins TRBV6-6 to TRBJ2-5, with D perhaps matching TRBD1 (6 bases). Trimming removed 7 bases from V and 5 bases from J, with 14 bases in between. The CDR3 extends over 13 amino acids. The germline V gene encodes CDR1 MNHNY and CDR2 SVGAGI (reference sequence).

This clonotype was seen repeatedly, ten times or more. The CDR3 loop reads CAISSSGVYNEQFF. Written as DNA, the CDR3 is TGTGCCATCAGTTCTAGCGGGGTTTACAATGAGCAGTTCTTC. This chain connects TRBV10-3 to TRBJ2-1; 9 nucleotides align to TRBD2. The germline V gene has CDR1 ENHRY and CDR2 SYGVKD. Germline trimming cut 5 bases from V and 4 bases from J; bases unmatched to any gene: 3. The CDR3 has 14 residues.

This clonotype showed up many times. Compared with germline, one end of the junction differs, possibly owing to a read error. The rearrangement joins TRBV20-1 to TRBJ2-2; 9 positions match TRBD2. The CDR3 consists of 16 residues. Germline CDR1 DFQATT, CDR2 SNEGSKA (reference sequence). CDR3 protein: CSARAAVAGAGGELFF. The CDR3 coding sequence is TGCAGTGCGAGAGCAGCTGTAGCGGGAGCGGGCGGGGAGCTGTTTTTT.